This TCR beta chain was identified in a study of somatic mutations in cytotoxic T cells in rheumatoid arthritis. Study as a whole: Several of the V beta antibody-stained T-cell populations were flow-sorted at nearly 100% purity; V beta1+ cells were among them and were sequenced for TCRB. The study's findings and limits: The top CD8+ clone topped 20% of CD8+ cells in about an eighth of the 65 patients.

Germline CDR1 MDHEN, CDR2 SYDVKM. The CDR3 totals 14 residues. V was trimmed by 3 bases and J by 7 bases, leaving 13 bases between them. Assay: immunoSEQ multiplex PCR; the TCRdb copy retains only in-frame clones and omits some. The sample contains 13,000 or so clones, approximately 74% of which appear only once. Purity of the CD4+ and CD8+ cells, isolated by positive magnetic bead selection, was checked by flow cytometry. To note about this clone: Its target is unknown. The sample contains more than one DNA sequence encoding this CDR3.

The chain joins TRBV28 to TRBJ1-5; possibly TRBD1 for D (6 bases). The TCR was taken from an adult with rheumatoid arthritis. Source material: CD8+ T cells sorted from blood. CDR3 nucleotide sequence: TGTGCCAGCAGTTTGCAGGGGAGAAAGCAGCCCCAGCATTTT. It encodes CASSLQGRKQPQHF.